This TCR beta chain originates from a study of PD-L1 blockade in urothelial cancer. The wider study: Blood-derived samples held a median about 130,000 T cells.

Profiled with immunoSEQ multiplex PCR; TCRdb holds only in-frame clones, not every one. The sample shows about 88,000 clones, over 90% of them seen only once. This CDR3 is 13 amino acids long. Trimming left V 3 bases short and J 3 bases short, with 8 bases between. Germline assignment: CDR1 MNHEY and CDR2 SMNVEV (reference sequence). The chain is built from TRBV27 and TRBJ1-1; a weak D match, TRBD1 (5 bases). The TCR comes from a man in his sixties with urothelial cancer. Sequenced material: PBMCs, taken around atezolizumab (anti-PD-L1) treatment. In nucleotides, the CDR3 is TGTGCCAGCAGTTTGAAGGGGTACACTGAAGCTTTCTTT. Protein sequence: CASSLKGYTEAFF.